The 7 T cell receptor beta chains given below trace back to one sample, sequenced in a study of metastatic and nonmetastatic thyroid tumors. TCRdb re-called the PCR reads via MiXCR. The data contain 85,000 to 95,000 clones, 15% of them singletons. No treatment of any kind had been given to any patient before thyroid surgery. Sample: blood. The source of these receptors is a female donor with papillary thyroid cancer or a benign thyroid nodule (not recorded which). Some clones in this sample may be carry-over from other donors' samples.

The J gene is TRBJ2-4, the V gene TRBV15, with 9 bases matching TRBD2. CDR1 and CDR2 from the germline V gene are LNHNV and YYDKDF (reference sequence). This CDR3 has 19 residues. V shed 0 bases and J 0 bases; nucleotides not matched to a gene: 9. The CDR3 loop reads CATSRDRGGGALAKNIQYF. The DNA of the CDR3 is TGTGCCACCAGCAGAGATCGAGGCGGGGGGGCTCTAGCCAAAAACATTCAGTACTTC.

This clone was recorded at least ten times. This sequence joins TRBV5-6 and TRBJ2-1; perhaps TRBD2 as D (5 bases). Trimming stripped 0 bases from V and 9 bases from J, with 7 bases between. CDR3 length: 12 amino acids. Germline lookup yields CDR1 SGHDT and CDR2 YYEEEE. CDR3 region: CASSLAAGEQFF. DNA for the CDR3: TGTGCCAGCAGCTTGGCTGCGGGTGAGCAGTTCTTC.

Many counts were recorded for this clone. The rearrangement joins TRBV5-4 to TRBJ2-7; D is unresolved. Germline V CDR1 and CDR2: SGHNT, YYREEE (reference sequence). V was clipped by 0 bases and J by 0 bases, with 7 bases between them. This CDR3 spans 14 amino acids. This chain's CDR3 is CASSLADNSYEQYF. The CDR3, as DNA: TGTGCCAGCAGCTTGGCTGATAACTCCTACGAGCAGTACTTC.

This clone was found many times. A much larger clonotype is one base distant, so this may be a read error. This rearrangement joins TRBV6-2 or TRBV6-3 to TRBJ1-6; D is ambiguous. CDR3 length: 14 amino acids. Germline CDR1 is MNHEY and CDR2 is SVGEGT. The CDR3 coding sequence is TGTGCCAGCAGCACCGACGGTGCTGGGTCACCCCTCCGCTTT. The encoded protein is CASSTDGAGSPLRF.

This clone was detected many times. This sequence joins TRBV27 and TRBJ2-7; tentatively, D is TRBD1 (6 bases). The CDR3 runs to 15 residues. The germline V and J ends were trimmed by 4 bases and 7 bases, with 20 bases remaining between them. Per germline, CDR1 MNHEY and CDR2 SMNVEV (reference sequence). The DNA of the CDR3 is TGTGCCAGCAGTTCTCCAGCCAGGGGAGTGAGGGAGCAGTACTTC. Amino acid sequence: CASSSPARGVREQYF.

At least ten counts were recorded for this clone. The V and J genes are TRBV5-1 and TRBJ1-2; D ambiguous. With 0 bases removed from V and 0 bases from J, the gap between germline ends came to 6 bases. Looked up from germline, CDR1 is SGHRS and CDR2 is YFSETQ. This CDR3 region has 14 residues. The CDR3 region is CASSLAGANYGYTF. The CDR3 coding sequence is TGCGCCAGCAGCTTGGCAGGAGCTAACTATGGCTACACCTTC.

Notes on this clone: A much larger clone lies a single base off, so this may be a read error. The chain employs TRBV13 and TRBJ1-1, with TRBD1 as a possible D gene (5 bases). Germline V CDR1 and CDR2: PRHDT, FYEKMQ (reference sequence). This CDR3 has 15 amino acids. The CDR3: CANSLGRGQNTEAFF. In nucleotides, the CDR3 is TGTGCCAACAGCTTAGGAAGGGGCCAGAACACTGAAGCTTTCTTT.